The subject of this entry is one TCR beta chain. This clone's antigen is unknown. The input lacks base qualities; no much larger clone sits a single base away. The data originate from a study of T-cell memory formation after mild COVID-19 (dated by TCRdb to the early 2020s). At the level of the whole study: TCR sequence clusters from the two donors were found to be largely donor specific. In two donors, T-cell clones that expanded and contracted after mild COVID-19 were followed by sequencing TCRalpha and TCRbeta repertoires longitudinally. The cohort was made up of two young adult volunteers, one female and one male, who were previously healthy. What the work shows at the level of the full study, not this receptor alone: The second-wave clones that peaked on day 37 were not confirmed to be SARS-CoV-2 specific. From day 15 to 85, contracting clones showed balanced CD4/CD8 phenotypes, whereas a second wave of clones that expanded from day 15 to 37 leaned towards CD4+. Some responding clones were found in pre-infection memory, which suggests that pre-existing cross-reactive memory T cells took part in the SARS-CoV-2 response. Contracting CD4+ clones were located mainly in the CM and EM memory subsets, whereas CD8+ clones were found to be enriched in EMRA. Only a couple of mild cases were covered by the study, and larger cohorts that include severe cases with pre-infection samples were considered necessary.

There are 13 amino acids in the CDR3, from cysteine to phenylalanine inclusive. Only the CDR3 part of the read is kept: 39 bases, read in frame from the first base. V and J lose 3 bases and 6 bases, and a span of 11 bases separates them. Ficoll-Paque density gradient centrifugation was used to isolate PBMCs. The instrument was an Illumina NovaSeq 6000. Using 5'RACE with constant-segment primers, TCRalpha and TCRbeta cDNA libraries were constructed, with sample barcodes and unique molecular identifiers added in the process. Trizol reagent was used to extract RNA from every sample. Libraries were amplified in two PCR steps, with a second sample barcode and Illumina TruSeq adapters added in the second step. Sequencing of the libraries was done on an Illumina NovaSeq, producing 2 x 150 bp paired-end reads. In the source study's methods: The reads were demultiplexed and collapsed into UMI-guided consensus sequences using migec v1.2.7. Using mixcr v2.1.11, UMI consensuses were aligned to TRA and TRB V and J templates and then assembled into clonotypes. A clonotype was counted as expanded or contracted only when both edgeR and NoisET called the clonotype significant, with the noise models trained on biological replicates. For edgeR calls, the thresholds were a false discovery rate-adjusted p below 0.01 and a log2 fold-change of 1. As an exploratory analysis of dynamics, PCA with hierarchical clustering was applied to max-normalized trajectories of the 1000 most abundant clonotypes. Separately sequenced CD4+ and CD8+ repertoires were used to assign a CD4 or CD8 phenotype to each responding clone. The public reads were reprocessed in TCRdb via fastp at Q25 and MiXCR, keeping in-frame beta chains. Merged by CDR3 protein, the rows form single entries marked with the most common genes and DNA. The V and J calls and clone size are TCRdb's, not the authors'. For this sample there are 310,000 or so distinct CDR3 sequences; around 15% appear just once. The top ten constitute 22% of the sample.

Recombination joined TRBV12-3 or TRBV12-4 with TRBJ1-1; 5 matching bases give a weak D call of TRBD1. This sequence originates from a man aged 18 to 29 who had mild COVID-19 (a few samples of this study predate the infection). The sample titles of this study are shuffled in the database, so cell type and time point are left out; the donor was told from shared clones. Input material: PBMCs or a T cell subset sorted from them (not recorded which). The CDR3 reads as follows: CASSLLGVAEAFF. The nucleotide sequence reads TGTGCCAGCAGTTTGCTAGGGGTGGCTGAAGCTTTCTTT.